The 21 T cell receptor beta chains below were found in one sample sequenced in a study of T cells in Graves' hyperthyroidism and ophthalmopathy. The CDR3 regions of TCR beta were amplified from RNA transcripts. HTBI primers were used for first-round RT-PCR of the TCR CDR3. TCRdb reprocessed the multiplex PCR reads with MiXCR, giving one entry per CDR3 protein. Of 700,000 or so distinct CDR3 sequences listed, 16% are singletons. Sequencing was performed on blood. The receptors stem from a young man with Graves' hyperthyroidism.

This clonotype was observed a handful of times. The chain carries TRBV5-1 and TRBJ1-1; TRBD1 matches at 7 bases. Germline-derived CDR1 and CDR2 are SGHRS and YFSETQ. The length of the CDR3 is 13 residues. The V gene end was trimmed by 5 bases and the J gene end by 4 bases; junction bases not matched to a gene: 5. The CDR3 region has the DNA TGCGCCAGCAGTGGGACAGTTTCCACTGAAGCTTTCTTT. Translation gives CASSGTVSTEAFF.

This clonotype was picked up a small number of times. The chain couples TRBV7-2 to TRBJ2-7, with 8 bases matching TRBD1. The germline V gene encodes CDR1 SGHTA and CDR2 FQGNSA. This CDR3 spans 15 amino acids. Unmatched junction bases numbered 7, after V lost 3 bases and J lost 3 bases. The CDR3 here is CASSFRQGFFYEQYF. CDR3 nucleotides: TGTGCCAGCAGCTTCAGACAGGGGTTTTTCTACGAGCAGTACTTC.

The V and J genes are TRBV29-1 and TRBJ2-1; 11 bases align to TRBD2. The CDR3 runs 13 residues. From germline, CDR1 is SQVTM and CDR2 ANQGSEA. V lost 2 bases to trimming and J lost 9 bases; unmatched junction nucleotides: 3. The CDR3 nucleotides are TGCAGCGTTGAACCTAGCGGGAGGAGTGAGCAGTTCTTC. As protein: CSVEPSGRSEQFF.

This clonotype has at least ten counts. This sequence joins TRBV11-2 and TRBJ2-7; the D is unclear. CDR3 size: 15 residues. V lost 0 bases and J 2 bases, leaving 11 bases between the germline ends. Germline V gene data show CDR1 as SGHAT and CDR2 as FQNNGV. The CDR3 spells CASSLDPPATYEQYF. In DNA form, the CDR3 reads TGTGCCAGCAGCTTAGATCCGCCAGCTACCTACGAGCAGTACTTC.

This clonotype was picked up many times. V is TRBV10-3 and J is TRBJ2-1, with D perhaps TRBD1 or TRBD2 (6 bases each). Germline loops: CDR1 ENHRY, CDR2 SYGVKD. V was shortened by 8 bases and J by 2 bases, with 25 bases between the two germline ends. CDR3 size: 18 residues. The CDR3 DNA reads as TGTGCCATCGCACTTTCAGCCCGAGGCGGGACACCCTACAATGAGCAGTTCTTC. It is translated as CAIALSARGGTPYNEQFF.

The sample holds a few counts of this clonotype. The V gene is TRBV24-1, the J gene TRBJ1-5; D is uncertain. CDR3 length: 12 amino acids. Trimming took off 3 bases at V and 3 bases at J, with 2 bases between the two ends. Germline CDR1 KGHDR, CDR2 SFDVKD. CDR3 loop: CATSDLNQPQHF. In DNA form, the CDR3 reads TGTGCCACCAGTGATCTCAATCAGCCCCAGCATTTT.

This rearrangement joins TRBV19 to TRBJ2-1, with 7 bases identical to TRBD1. Per the germline V gene, CDR1 is LNHDA and CDR2 is SQIVND (reference sequence). V lost 6 bases and J lost 9; bases outside the gene matches: 5. CDR3 length: 12 residues. The CDR3 loop is CASSDRAVEQFF. DNA for the CDR3: TGTGCCAGTAGCGACAGGGCAGTTGAGCAGTTCTTC.

This clonotype occurred many times. The CDR3 loop reads CASSQRYNEQFF. In nucleotides, the CDR3 is TGTGCCAGCAGCCAAAGATACAATGAGCAGTTCTTC. The rearrangement joins TRBV3-1 to TRBJ2-1, with D unresolved. Germline CDR1 reads LGHDT; CDR2 reads YNNKEL (reference sequence). This CDR3 comprises 12 residues. Trimming shortened V by 2 bases and J by 4 bases, and 3 bases separated the two germline ends.

This clonotype was observed at least ten times. The gene calls are TRBV24-1 and TRBJ1-1; maybe TRBD1 (5 bases). The CDR3 covers 13 residues. Per germline, CDR1 KGHDR and CDR2 SFDVKD. The germline V and J ends were trimmed by 4 bases and 5 bases, with 10 bases remaining between them. CDR3 in DNA: TGTGCCACCAGTGACAGGGAGGAGACTGAAGCTTTCTTT. Translated, it gives CATSDREETEAFF.

The chain links TRBV5-6 to TRBJ2-7, with 7 bases fitting TRBD1. Germline V gives CDR1 SGHDT, CDR2 YYEEEE. Trimming took 1 base from V and 3 from J; bases not matched to a gene: 10. CDR3 length equals 16 residues. The CDR3 sequence is CASSLYGTAQFYEQYF. The DNA for the CDR3 is TGTGCCAGCAGCTTGTATGGGACAGCACAATTCTACGAGCAGTACTTC.

The CDR3: CASSEATSFTGELFF. The CDR3 region has the DNA TGTGCCAGCAGTGAAGCGACTAGCTTCACCGGGGAGCTGTTTTTT. The V gene is TRBV2, the J gene TRBJ2-2; 7 nucleotides line up with TRBD2. CDR1 is SNHLY and CDR2 is FYNNEI in the germline V gene. The CDR3 has 15 residues. Germline trimming cut 0 bases from V and 4 bases from J; bases unmatched to any gene: 2.

The rearrangement uses TRBV19 and TRBJ2-1, with 9 bases lining up with TRBD2. The CDR3 is 13 amino acids. V lost 4 bases to trimming and J lost 10 bases; unmatched junction nucleotides: 5. Germline V gene sequence: CDR1 LNHDA, CDR2 SQIVND (reference sequence). CDR3 nucleotides: TGTGCCAGTAGTAGGGGACTAGCCGAAGAGCAGTTCTTC. It encodes CASSRGLAEEQFF.

This clonotype came up many times. The chain is built from TRBV7-3 and TRBJ2-1; 8 nucleotides align to TRBD1. The CDR3 has 16 amino acids. Germline CDR1 SGHTA, CDR2 FQGTGA. With V trimmed by 6 bases and J by 7 bases, 14 bases remained unmatched. The CDR3 DNA reads as TGTGCCAGCAGTTTCGGGGGCCAGGGGGCGCGGAATGAGCAGTTCTTC. It encodes CASSFGGQGARNEQFF.

This clonotype showed up many times. The chain employs TRBV6-5 and TRBJ2-1; D is uncertain. This CDR3 is built from 14 residues. Looked up from germline, CDR1 is MNHEY and CDR2 is SVGAGI. The V gene lost 3 bases and the J gene lost 6 bases, with 12 bases spanning the gap. The CDR3 spells CASSYRPRPNEQFF. CDR3 sequence (DNA): TGTGCCAGCAGTTATAGACCGCGGCCCAATGAGCAGTTCTTC.

J is TRBJ2-3 and V is TRBV4-2, with 7 positions matching TRBD2. The CDR3 loop spans 17 amino acids. Germline V gives CDR1 LGHNA, CDR2 YNFKEQ. V lost 3 bases, J lost 0 bases, and 9 bases stayed unmatched. CDR3 residues: CASSQGGGPTSTDTQYF. The CDR3 nucleotides read TGTGCCAGCAGCCAGGGGGGGGGACCTACGAGCACAGATACGCAGTATTTT.

This clonotype was seen a few times. This sequence joins TRBV7-8 and TRBJ1-6; D is uncertain. The CDR3 is made up of 19 amino acids. The V gene's germline CDR1 is SGHVS and CDR2 FQNEAQ. V was pared by 3 bases and J by 0 bases, with 18 bases between. Here the CDR3 reads CASSLVRVAPGSYNSPLHF. CDR3 DNA: TGTGCCAGCAGCTTGGTGCGGGTGGCGCCTGGCTCCTATAATTCACCCCTCCACTTT.

V and J are TRBV20-1 and TRBJ2-7; perhaps TRBD1 as D (6 bases). V lost 6 bases to trimming and J lost 0 bases, with 15 bases between them. CDR1 and CDR2 (germline): DFQATT, SNEGSKA (reference sequence). There are 14 residues in the CDR3. The CDR3 spells CSARYRVNSYEQYF. The CDR3 nucleotides read TGCAGTGCCCGGTACAGGGTGAACTCCTACGAGCAGTACTTC.

The chain couples TRBV12-3 or TRBV12-4 to TRBJ1-6; D may be TRBD1 (6 bases). V lost 8 bases and J 11 bases, leaving 22 bases between the germline ends. CDR3 length: 15 amino acids. The CDR3 spells CASEQGWSFRTPLHF. CDR3 sequence (DNA): TGTGCCAGCGAACAGGGTTGGTCCTTTAGGACACCCCTCCACTTT.

This clonotype has a count of ten or more. The V and J genes are TRBV6-1 and TRBJ2-2; 7 positions agree with TRBD1. J gave up 4 bases and V 7 bases, and 12 bases lay outside the gene matches. The CDR3 covers 16 residues. The germline V gene encodes CDR1 MNHNS and CDR2 SASEGT. The CDR3 is CASKQQGTWGTGELFF. CDR3 nucleotides: TGTGCCAGCAAGCAACAGGGGACGTGGGGCACCGGGGAGCTGTTTTTT.

J is TRBJ2-3 and V is TRBV27; 9 nucleotides agree with TRBD2. The CDR3 is made up of 17 amino acids. Germline V gene sequence: CDR1 MNHEY, CDR2 SMNVEV (reference sequence). V trimming: 4 bases; J trimming: 0 bases; junction bases outside the gene matches: 8. CDR3 in amino acids: CASSSLAGTTSTDTQYF. As DNA, the CDR3 is TGTGCCAGCAGTTCACTAGCGGGTACAACTAGCACAGATACGCAGTATTTT.

This clonotype was seen many times. This chain links TRBV13 with TRBJ2-1; TRBD2 agrees at 13 bases. This CDR3 comprises 16 residues. Germline CDR1 PRHDT, CDR2 FYEKMQ (reference sequence). Losses at the gene ends were 0 bases for V and 7 bases for J; bases not matched to a gene: 3. DNA of the CDR3: TGTGCCAGCAGCTTAGGACTAGCGGGAGGGGTAAATGAGCAGTTCTTC. Protein product: CASSLGLAGGVNEQFF.